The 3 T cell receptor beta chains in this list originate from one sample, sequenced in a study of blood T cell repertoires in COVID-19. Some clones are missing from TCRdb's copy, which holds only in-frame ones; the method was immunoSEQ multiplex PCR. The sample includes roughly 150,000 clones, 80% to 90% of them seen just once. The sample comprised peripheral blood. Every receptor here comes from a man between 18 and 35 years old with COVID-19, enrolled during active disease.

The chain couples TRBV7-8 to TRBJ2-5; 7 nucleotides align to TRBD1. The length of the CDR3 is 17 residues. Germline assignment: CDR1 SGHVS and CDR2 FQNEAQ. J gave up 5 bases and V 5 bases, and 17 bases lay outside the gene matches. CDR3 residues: CASSTRTGRSMGETQYF. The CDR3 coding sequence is TGTGCCAGCAGCACCCGGACAGGCAGGAGTATGGGGGAGACCCAGTACTTC.

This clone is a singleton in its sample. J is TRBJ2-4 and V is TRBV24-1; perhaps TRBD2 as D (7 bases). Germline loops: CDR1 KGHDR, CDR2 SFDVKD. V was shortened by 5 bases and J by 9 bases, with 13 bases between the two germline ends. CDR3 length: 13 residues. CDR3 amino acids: CATSAFGGAIQYF. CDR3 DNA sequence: TGTGCCACCAGTGCCTTTGGGGGGGCCATTCAGTACTTC.

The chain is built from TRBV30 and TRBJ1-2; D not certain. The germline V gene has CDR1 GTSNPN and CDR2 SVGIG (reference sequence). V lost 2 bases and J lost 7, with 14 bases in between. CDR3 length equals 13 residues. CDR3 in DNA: TGTGCCTGGAGTACCTCCCGCGGAACTGGCTACACCTTC. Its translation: CAWSTSRGTGYTF.